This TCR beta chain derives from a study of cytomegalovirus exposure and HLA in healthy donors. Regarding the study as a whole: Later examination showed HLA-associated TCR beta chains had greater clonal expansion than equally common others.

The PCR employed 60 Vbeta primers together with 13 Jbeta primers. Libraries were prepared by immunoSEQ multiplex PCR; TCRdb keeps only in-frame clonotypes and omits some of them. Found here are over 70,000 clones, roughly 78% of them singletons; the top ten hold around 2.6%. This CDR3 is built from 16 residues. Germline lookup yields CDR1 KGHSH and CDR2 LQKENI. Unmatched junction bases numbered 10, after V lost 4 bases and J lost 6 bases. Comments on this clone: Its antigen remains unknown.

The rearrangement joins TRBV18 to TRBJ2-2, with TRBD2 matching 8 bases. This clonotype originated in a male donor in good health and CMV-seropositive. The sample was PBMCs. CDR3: CASSLASGSGSGELFF. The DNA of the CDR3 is TGTGCCAGCTCACTCGCCAGCGGGAGCGGTTCCGGGGAGCTGTTTTTT.